These 3 T cell receptor beta chains were all obtained from the same sample, sequenced in a study of cytomegalovirus exposure and HLA in healthy donors. PCR used 60 Vbeta primers and 13 Jbeta primers. Profiling relied on immunoSEQ multiplex PCR, and the TCRdb table lists in-frame clones only, not all of them. Of approximately 210,000 clones in the sample, roughly four fifths are singletons; the top ten hold 1.5% to 2%. Sequencing was carried out using PBMCs. The receptors were sampled from a man younger than 30 in good health and CMV-seronegative.

V and J are TRBV7-2 and TRBJ2-4; 11 nucleotides match TRBD1. The germline V gene has CDR1 SGHTA and CDR2 FQGNSA. The length of the CDR3 is 16 residues. J lost 3 bases, V lost 3 bases, and 4 bases had no gene match. Written as DNA, the CDR3 is TGTGCCAGCAGCTTTGGGACAGGGGGACGCAAAAACATTCAGTACTTC. It encodes CASSFGTGGRKNIQYF.

This rearrangement joins TRBV7-9 to TRBJ1-4; D may be TRBD1 (5 bases). This CDR3 is built from 14 residues. The V gene's germline CDR1 is SEHNR and CDR2 FQNEAQ (reference sequence). Trimming removed 2 bases from V and 11 bases from J, with 15 bases in between. CDR3 protein: CASSLTGDAVKLFF. CDR3 DNA: TGTGCCAGCAGCTTAACGGGGGACGCTGTTAAACTGTTTTTT.

The CDR3 spells CASSDRYNQPQHF. As DNA, the CDR3 is TGTGCCAGCAGCGACAGGTACAATCAGCCCCAGCATTTT. The chain carries TRBV7-8 and TRBJ1-5; TRBD1 is a possible D gene (6 bases). Looked up from germline, CDR1 is SGHVS and CDR2 is FQNEAQ. The V and J ends lost 5 bases and 3 bases respectively, with 8 bases between them. The CDR3 is 13 amino acids. Full variable domain (remainder filled in from reference TRBV7-8 and TRBJ1-5): GAGVSQSPRYKVAKRGQDVALRCDPISGHVSLFWYQQALGQGPEFLTYFQNEAQLDKSGLPSDRFFAERPEGSVSTLKIQRTQQEDSAVYLCASSDRYNQPQHFGDGTRLSIL.